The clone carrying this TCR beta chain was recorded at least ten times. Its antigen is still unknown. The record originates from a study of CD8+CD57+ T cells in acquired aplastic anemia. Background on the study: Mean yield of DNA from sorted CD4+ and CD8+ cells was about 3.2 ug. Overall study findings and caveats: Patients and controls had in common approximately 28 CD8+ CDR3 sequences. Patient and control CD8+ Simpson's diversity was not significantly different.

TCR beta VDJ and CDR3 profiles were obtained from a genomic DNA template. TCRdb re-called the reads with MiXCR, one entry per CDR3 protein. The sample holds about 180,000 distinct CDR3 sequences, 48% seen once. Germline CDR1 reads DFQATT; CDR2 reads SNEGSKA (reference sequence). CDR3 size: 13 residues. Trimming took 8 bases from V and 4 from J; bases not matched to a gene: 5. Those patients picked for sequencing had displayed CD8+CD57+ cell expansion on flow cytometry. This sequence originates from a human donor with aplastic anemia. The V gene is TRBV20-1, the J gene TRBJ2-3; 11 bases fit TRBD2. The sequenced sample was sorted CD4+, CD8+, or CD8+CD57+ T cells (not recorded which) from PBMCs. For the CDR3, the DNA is TGCAGTTTAGCGGGGGGGCCGTCAGATACGCAGTATTTT. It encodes CSLAGGPSDTQYF.